A selection of T cell receptor beta chains follows, all from one sample in a study of radiation and T cells in renal cell carcinoma. Produced via immunoSEQ multiplex PCR; TCRdb's table is partial and in-frame only. The sample carries about 130,000 clones, 81% recorded once. The sequences come from blood, collected from a patient whose treatment included radiotherapy and nephrectomy. Receptors originate from a man aged 50 to 59 with renal cell carcinoma. Each CDR3 is given with its conserved first and last residue. D genes are given only for firm matches. Part of the rows lack a size; the others show once, few, many or a class for expanded clones.

D: NA
J: TRBJ2-7
length: 14
V: TRBV7-3
size: few
DNA: TGTGCCAGCAGCTTCTCCGGGCAGGGCATCGAGCAGTACTTC
CDR3: CASSFSGQGIEQYF

D: NA
J: TRBJ2-7
length: 14
V: TRBV11-2
size: NA
DNA: TGTGCCAGCAGCTTACAAACAGACTCCTACGAGCAGTACTTC
CDR3: CASSLQTDSYEQYF

D: TRBD2
J: TRBJ2-7
length: 16
V: TRBV4-1
size: NA
DNA: TGCGCCAGCAGCCAAGAGGCCAGCGGGAGAAGGGACGAGCAGTACTTC
CDR3: CASSQEASGRRDEQYF

D: NA
J: TRBJ2-3
length: 12
V: TRBV28
size: NA
DNA: TGTGCCAGCAGTTTGAACTTGGATACGCAGTATTTT
CDR3: CASSLNLDTQYF

D: NA
J: TRBJ1-3
length: 16
V: TRBV6-5
size: few
DNA: TGTGCCAGCAGTTACTCGTCGGATAGCTCTGGAAACACCATATATTTT
CDR3: CASSYSSDSSGNTIYF

D: NA
J: TRBJ2-7
length: 13
V: TRBV30
size: NA
DNA: TGTGCCTGGGGAAGCACGGACGTCTACGAGCAGTACTTC
CDR3: CAWGSTDVYEQYF

D: TRBD2
J: TRBJ2-5
length: 15
V: TRBV9
size: NA
DNA: TGTGCCAGCAGCGTAGGGGCTAGCGGTCAAGAGACCCAGTACTTC
CDR3: CASSVGASGQETQYF

D: NA
J: TRBJ2-1
length: 15
V: TRBV7-2
size: NA
DNA: TGTGCCAGCAGCTCGACCGGGACTTCTTACAATGAGCAGTTCTTC
CDR3: CASSSTGTSYNEQFF

D: TRBD2
J: TRBJ2-5
length: 19
V: TRBV10-3
size: NA
DNA: TGTGCCACCCAAGTGACTAGCGGGAGGGGGGGAAGAAAGATGGAGACCCAGTACTTC
CDR3: CATQVTSGRGGRKMETQYF

D: NA
J: TRBJ2-7
length: 13
V: TRBV5-5
size: NA
DNA: TGTGCCAGCAGCCGGGACACCCTCTACGAGCAGTACTTC
CDR3: CASSRDTLYEQYF

D: NA
J: TRBJ1-6
length: 15
V: TRBV6-5
size: NA
DNA: TGTGCCAGCGGCAACGCGCCCGTGGGGAATTCACCCCTCCACTTT
CDR3: CASGNAPVGNSPLHF

D: NA
J: TRBJ2-3
length: 17
V: TRBV4-2
size: NA
DNA: TGTGCCAGCAGCCAAGATGCTTCGGGCCCTGGCACAGATACGCAGTATTTT
CDR3: CASSQDASGPGTDTQYF

D: NA
J: TRBJ1-2
length: 14
V: TRBV2
size: NA
DNA: TGTGCCAGCAGTGAATACCGGACTAACTATGGCTACACCTTC
CDR3: CASSEYRTNYGYTF

D: NA
J: TRBJ2-7
length: 15
V: TRBV5-1
size: NA
DNA: TGCGCCAGCAGCCCGCGAAGGGGGGGGTCCTACGAGCAGTACTTC
CDR3: CASSPRRGGSYEQYF

D: NA
J: TRBJ2-7
length: 13
V: TRBV25-1
size: once
DNA: TGTGCCAGCAGTTCCCGGAGGGGACCCGAGCAGTACTTC
CDR3: CASSSRRGPEQYF

D: NA
J: TRBJ1-2
length: 13
V: TRBV18
size: once
DNA: TGTGCCAGCTCACCACTGACGACGGAAGGCTACACCTTC
CDR3: CASSPLTTEGYTF

D: NA
J: TRBJ2-2
length: 14
V: TRBV9
size: NA
DNA: TGTGCCAGCAGCGTAAACCCGAACACCGGGGAGCTGTTTTTT
CDR3: CASSVNPNTGELFF

D: TRBD1
J: TRBJ2-1
length: 15
V: TRBV2
size: few
DNA: TGTGCCAGCAGACCCGGGACAGGGGGGAACAATGAGCAGTTCTTC
CDR3: CASRPGTGGNNEQFF

D: NA
J: TRBJ1-5
length: 14
V: TRBV6-1
size: NA
DNA: TGTGCCAGCAGCACCAGCGGTACCAATCAGCCCCAGCATTTT
CDR3: CASSTSGTNQPQHF

D: TRBD2
J: TRBJ2-7
length: 22
V: TRBV4-1
size: few
DNA: TGCGCCAGCAGCCAAATCGGAGGTCGTCCAAGGCTAGCGGGGGGGAGTTCCTACGAGCAGTACTTC
CDR3: CASSQIGGRPRLAGGSSYEQYF

D: NA
J: TRBJ2-7
length: 14
V: TRBV7-9
size: NA
DNA: TGTGCCAGCAGCGCTTACACGGAATCCTACGAGCAGTACTTC
CDR3: CASSAYTESYEQYF

D: TRBD1
J: TRBJ2-7
length: 14
V: TRBV6-1
size: NA
DNA: TGTGCCAGCGCAGGGGGCGCGGACTCCTACGAGCAGTACTTC
CDR3: CASAGGADSYEQYF

D: TRBD1
J: TRBJ1-5
length: 20
V: TRBV7-8
size: NA
DNA: TGTGCCAGCAGCCCTCGCAGACAGGGACGGGGATCCCTTAGCAATCAGCCCCAGCATTTT
CDR3: CASSPRRQGRGSLSNQPQHF

D: NA
J: TRBJ1-2
length: 14
V: TRBV11-2
size: NA
DNA: TGTGCCAGCAGCAGACAGTCGGACAGCCGCGGCTACACCTTC
CDR3: CASSRQSDSRGYTF

D: NA
J: TRBJ2-1
length: 16
V: TRBV9
size: NA
DNA: TGTGCCAGCAGCGTAGTTGGCGTTAGCTCCTACAATGAGCAGTTCTTC
CDR3: CASSVVGVSSYNEQFF

D: TRBD1
J: TRBJ2-7
length: 14
V: TRBV27
size: NA
DNA: TGTGCCAGCAGGCCACCAGGGGGCCAACCCCAGCAGTACTTC
CDR3: CASRPPGGQPQQYF

D: TRBD2
J: TRBJ2-1
length: 14
V: TRBV11-3
size: few
DNA: TGTGCCAGCAGCCTTAGCGGGGGGGCAGGTGAGCAGTTCTTC
CDR3: CASSLSGGAGEQFF

D: NA
J: TRBJ2-7
length: 13
V: TRBV4-2
size: many
DNA: TGTGCCAGCAGCGGCGGACAGAGACCTATAGTGCACTTC
CDR3: CASSGGQRPIVHF

D: TRBD2
J: TRBJ2-7
length: 14
V: TRBV28
size: NA
DNA: TGTGCCAGCAGTTTAGGCAGGACTAGCACTGAGCAGTACTTC
CDR3: CASSLGRTSTEQYF

D: NA
J: TRBJ1-2
length: 13
V: TRBV29-1
size: NA
DNA: TGCAGCGTTGACAAGGACGCCTCAAACGGCTACACCTTC
CDR3: CSVDKDASNGYTF

D: TRBD2
J: TRBJ2-3
length: 17
V: TRBV10-3
size: NA
DNA: TGTGCCATCAGTGGCGGACTAGCGGGGGGCGGCACAGATACGCAGTATTTT
CDR3: CAISGGLAGGGTDTQYF

D: NA
J: TRBJ2-3
length: 13
V: TRBV9
size: NA
DNA: TGTGCCAGCAGCGTAGTTTTAACAGATACGCAGTATTTT
CDR3: CASSVVLTDTQYF

D: NA
J: TRBJ2-1
length: 16
V: TRBV5-3
size: NA
DNA: TGTGCCAGAAGCCGTCACGGGACTCTCCATTCCAATGAGCAGTTCTTC
CDR3: CARSRHGTLHSNEQFF

D: TRBD1
J: TRBJ1-1
length: 13
V: TRBV6-1
size: NA
DNA: TGTGCCAGCAGTACAGGGGGCGGCCTGGAGGCTTTCTTT
CDR3: CASSTGGGLEAFF

D: NA
J: TRBJ2-7
length: 13
V: TRBV5-1
size: NA
DNA: TGCGCCAGCAGCTTGGCAGGGACCTACGAGCAGTACTTC
CDR3: CASSLAGTYEQYF

D: TRBD2
J: TRBJ2-7
length: 12
V: TRBV14
size: NA
DNA: TGTGCCAGCAGCCAAGAAACTAGCGGGAGTTTATTC
CDR3: CASSQETSGSLF

D: TRBD2
J: TRBJ2-5
length: 15
V: TRBV7-6
size: NA
DNA: TGTGCCAGCAGCTTATTTAGCGGGGGGCAAGAGACCCAGTACTTC
CDR3: CASSLFSGGQETQYF

D: TRBD1
J: TRBJ2-7
length: 14
V: TRBV29-1
size: NA
DNA: TGCAGCGTCCGCCGGGACAGTGTCTCCTACGAGCAGTACTTC
CDR3: CSVRRDSVSYEQYF

D: TRBD1
J: TRBJ1-2
length: 13
V: TRBV29-1
size: NA
DNA: TGCAGCGTTGACCTGACAGGGGAGTATGGCTACACCTTC
CDR3: CSVDLTGEYGYTF

D: NA
J: TRBJ2-3
length: 14
V: TRBV7-2
size: NA
DNA: TGTGCCAGCAGCTTAGGTACAGGGTCAGATACGCAGTATTTT
CDR3: CASSLGTGSDTQYF

D: NA
J: TRBJ2-7
length: 13
V: TRBV11-2
size: NA
DNA: TGTGCCAGCAGCCTTTCCCGGACAGCCGAGCAGTACTTC
CDR3: CASSLSRTAEQYF

D: TRBD1
J: TRBJ2-1
length: 17
V: TRBV4-2
size: NA
DNA: TGTGCCAGCAGCCAGAGTACCCAGGGGGTTACCTACAATGAGCAGTTCTTC
CDR3: CASSQSTQGVTYNEQFF

D: NA
J: TRBJ1-1
length: 14
V: TRBV5-8
size: NA
DNA: TGTGCCAGCAGCTTGGCCGGGGGAAACACTGAAGCTTTCTTT
CDR3: CASSLAGGNTEAFF

D: NA
J: TRBJ1-5
length: 10
V: TRBV23-1
size: NA
DNA: TGCGCCAGCACCGACCAGCCCCAGCATTTT
CDR3: CASTDQPQHF

D: NA
J: TRBJ2-7
length: 14
V: TRBV9
size: NA
DNA: TGTGCCAGCAGCGTAGAAAGAGCCCCCTACGAGCAGTACTTC
CDR3: CASSVERAPYEQYF

D: NA
J: TRBJ2-3
length: 12
V: TRBV4-2
size: NA
DNA: TGTGCCAGCAGCCAAGTGGCAGATACGCAGTATTTT
CDR3: CASSQVADTQYF

D: TRBD2
J: TRBJ2-3
length: 15
V: TRBV28
size: NA
DNA: TGTGCCAGCGGCCCGGGACTAGCGGGAGGTACTACGCAGTATTTT
CDR3: CASGPGLAGGTTQYF

D: TRBD2
J: TRBJ2-5
length: 16
V: TRBV5-4
size: NA
DNA: TGTGCCAGCAGCCAGGGCACTAGCGGACCTCAAGAGACCCAGTACTTC
CDR3: CASSQGTSGPQETQYF

D: NA
J: TRBJ2-5
length: 11
V: TRBV19
size: NA
DNA: TGTGCCAGTAGTATAAGTGGGACCCAGTACTTC
CDR3: CASSISGTQYF

D: NA
J: TRBJ1-2
length: 13
V: TRBV19
size: NA
DNA: TGTGCCAGTAGCTCCAAGTTGAACTATGGCTACACCTTC
CDR3: CASSSKLNYGYTF

D: TRBD1
J: TRBJ2-5
length: 13
V: TRBV18
size: NA
DNA: TGTGCCAGCTCACCGGGACAGGGGGAGACCCAGTACTTC
CDR3: CASSPGQGETQYF

D: TRBD2
J: TRBJ2-7
length: 15
V: TRBV11-2
size: NA
DNA: TGTGCCAGCAGCTTAGGAGCGGGGGGGCTCAACGAGCAGTACTTC
CDR3: CASSLGAGGLNEQYF

D: NA
J: TRBJ2-7
length: 16
V: TRBV9
size: few
DNA: TGTGCCAGCAGCGTAGATCCGCACGGAGATAACTACGAGCAGTACTTC
CDR3: CASSVDPHGDNYEQYF

D: NA
J: TRBJ2-5
length: 16
V: TRBV6-5
size: NA
DNA: TGTGCCAGCAGTTACCGTGGCGGGCGGGGACAAGAGACCCAGTACTTC
CDR3: CASSYRGGRGQETQYF

D: NA
J: TRBJ1-2
length: 12
V: TRBV7-9
size: few
DNA: TGTGCCAGCAGCTTAGTACGTAGTGGCTACACCTTC
CDR3: CASSLVRSGYTF

D: TRBD1
J: TRBJ2-7
length: 15
V: TRBV27
size: NA
DNA: TGTGCCAGCTCTCGGTGGCAGGGGGCTTATTACGAGCAGTACTTC
CDR3: CASSRWQGAYYEQYF

D: NA
J: TRBJ1-1
length: 14
V: TRBV7-2
size: NA
DNA: TGTGCCAGCAGCTTAGCGCGAGGTGTCACTGAAGCTTTCTTT
CDR3: CASSLARGVTEAFF

D: NA
J: TRBJ2-7
length: 17
V: TRBV21-1
size: once
DNA: TGTGCCAGCAGCAAAGGAACCGGGAGGCCCCGGGTCGGCGAGCAGTACTTC
CDR3: CASSKGTGRPRVGEQYF